A selection of T cell receptor beta chains follows, all from one sample in a study of blood T cells in healthy people across ages. MiXCR, run by TCRdb on the 5' RACE reads, gives a single entry per CDR3 protein. The sample yields hundreds of thousands of distinct CDR3 sequences, roughly 30% seen once. Material: blood. The receptor set was obtained from a woman over 75 in good health. Both conserved end residues are part of each CDR3. Fields, in order: CDR3 protein, CDR3 DNA, J gene, D gene, clone size, V gene. D genes are given only for firm matches. Only some rows state a clone size, as once, few, many or a class for expanded clones.

cdr3_aa: CASSLPAGALDTQYF
cdr3_nt: TGTGCCAGCAGCTTGCCAGCGGGGGCGTTAGATACGCAGTATTTT
j_call: TRBJ2-3
d_call: TRBD2
clone_size: many
v_call: TRBV5-5

cdr3_aa: CATRGQGPKQFF
cdr3_nt: TGTGCCACCAGGGGACAGGGGCCTAAGCAGTTCTTC
j_call: TRBJ2-1
d_call: TRBD1
clone_size: once
v_call: TRBV24-1

cdr3_aa: CATWDNYNPHNHSPLHF
cdr3_nt: TGTGCCACCTGGGACAATTACAATCCTCATAATCATTCACCCCTCCACTTT
j_call: TRBJ1-6
d_call: .
clone_size: many
v_call: TRBV24-1

cdr3_aa: CASSLGRVETQYF
cdr3_nt: TGTGCCAGCAGCTTGGGCCGGGTGGAGACCCAGTACTTC
j_call: TRBJ2-5
d_call: .
clone_size: few
v_call: TRBV7-7

cdr3_aa: CASSLEGTGDEQYF
cdr3_nt: TGTGCCAGCAGCTTAGAGGGGACAGGGGACGAGCAGTACTTC
j_call: TRBJ2-7
d_call: TRBD1
clone_size: many
v_call: TRBV7-6

cdr3_aa: CASSLGTGPGYTF
cdr3_nt: TGTGCCAGCAGCTTAGGGACAGGGCCTGGCTACACCTTC
j_call: TRBJ1-2
d_call: TRBD1
clone_size: .
v_call: TRBV7-3

cdr3_aa: CASSAGTDPYEQYF
cdr3_nt: TGTGCCAGCAGCGCCGGGACAGACCCTTACGAGCAGTACTTC
j_call: TRBJ2-7
d_call: TRBD1
clone_size: many
v_call: TRBV9

cdr3_aa: CASSVDLGSEKLFF
cdr3_nt: TGTGCCAGCAGCGTAGACCTCGGGAGTGAAAAACTGTTTTTT
j_call: TRBJ1-4
d_call: .
clone_size: .
v_call: TRBV9

cdr3_aa: CASKAGGTDTQYF
cdr3_nt: TGTGCCAGCAAGGCGGGGGGCACAGATACGCAGTATTTT
j_call: TRBJ2-3
d_call: TRBD2
clone_size: many
v_call: TRBV28

cdr3_aa: CASSMSRGVGDEQFF
cdr3_nt: TGTGCCAGTAGTATGAGTAGGGGGGTTGGGGATGAGCAGTTCTTC
j_call: TRBJ2-1
d_call: .
clone_size: .
v_call: TRBV19

cdr3_aa: CASSVNRELTHEQYF
cdr3_nt: TGTGCCAGCAGTGTAAACAGGGAATTGACCCACGAGCAGTACTTC
j_call: TRBJ2-7
d_call: .
clone_size: few
v_call: TRBV27

cdr3_aa: CASSLAGQGGQETQYF
cdr3_nt: TGCGCCAGCAGCTTGGCTGGACAGGGGGGACAAGAGACCCAGTACTTC
j_call: TRBJ2-5
d_call: TRBD1
clone_size: many
v_call: TRBV5-1

cdr3_aa: CASSTGTSETDTQYF
cdr3_nt: TGCGCCAGCAGCACCGGGACTAGCGAGACAGATACGCAGTATTTT
j_call: TRBJ2-3
d_call: TRBD2
clone_size: .
v_call: TRBV5-1

cdr3_aa: CARTGDRDSQPQHF
cdr3_nt: TGTGCTCGAACGGGGGACAGGGATAGTCAGCCCCAGCATTTT
j_call: TRBJ1-5
d_call: TRBD1
clone_size: .
v_call: TRBV30

cdr3_aa: CASSSTSTRNRLSPLHF
cdr3_nt: TGTGCCAGCAGCTCCACCTCGACACGGAATAGGCTTTCACCCCTCCACTTT
j_call: TRBJ1-6
d_call: .
clone_size: .
v_call: TRBV9

cdr3_aa: CSVEEGGQANYGYTF
cdr3_nt: TGCAGCGTTGAAGAGGGAGGTCAGGCTAACTATGGCTACACCTTC
j_call: TRBJ1-2
d_call: .
clone_size: many
v_call: TRBV29-1

cdr3_aa: CASSGGPGYEQYF
cdr3_nt: TGTGCCAGCAGCGGGGGGCCGGGCTACGAGCAGTACTTC
j_call: TRBJ2-7
d_call: .
clone_size: many
v_call: TRBV7-3

cdr3_aa: CAWEGTGGPSYTF
cdr3_nt: TGTGCCTGGGAAGGGACAGGGGGCCCTAGCTACACCTTC
j_call: TRBJ1-2
d_call: TRBD1
clone_size: .
v_call: TRBV30

cdr3_aa: CASSEGPIPYEQYF
cdr3_nt: TGTGCCAGCAGTGAGGGCCCCATACCCTACGAGCAGTACTTC
j_call: TRBJ2-7
d_call: .
clone_size: .
v_call: TRBV6-1

cdr3_aa: CASSQGAYEQYF
cdr3_nt: TGTGCCAGCAGCCAAGGGGCCTACGAGCAGTACTTC
j_call: TRBJ2-7
d_call: .
clone_size: many
v_call: TRBV3-1

cdr3_aa: CASSTMGDTQYF
cdr3_nt: TGTGCCAGCAGCACAATGGGGGATACGCAGTATTTT
j_call: TRBJ2-3
d_call: .
clone_size: many
v_call: TRBV6-2/TRBV6-3

cdr3_aa: CASRAGQGNQPQHF
cdr3_nt: TGTGCCAGCAGAGCGGGACAGGGGAATCAGCCCCAGCATTTT
j_call: TRBJ1-5
d_call: TRBD1
clone_size: few
v_call: TRBV6-1

cdr3_aa: CAWSVGPNYGYTF
cdr3_nt: TGTGCCTGGAGTGTAGGTCCTAACTATGGCTACACCTTC
j_call: TRBJ1-2
d_call: .
clone_size: many
v_call: TRBV30

cdr3_aa: CASSHGLTKTDTQYF
cdr3_nt: TGCGCCAGCAGCCATGGCTTGACAAAGACAGATACGCAGTATTTT
j_call: TRBJ2-3
d_call: .
clone_size: few
v_call: TRBV5-1

cdr3_aa: CASSTGSYEQYF
cdr3_nt: TGTGCCAGCAGCACCGGCAGCTACGAGCAGTACTTC
j_call: TRBJ2-7
d_call: .
clone_size: many
v_call: TRBV28

cdr3_aa: CASSQTGQGFNEQFF
cdr3_nt: TGTGCCAGCAGTCAAACGGGACAGGGATTCAATGAGCAGTTCTTC
j_call: TRBJ2-1
d_call: TRBD1
clone_size: .
v_call: TRBV12-3/TRBV12-4

cdr3_aa: CASSARGGVGVNEQFF
cdr3_nt: TGTGCCAGCAGCGCAAGGGGAGGGGTCGGGGTCAATGAGCAGTTCTTC
j_call: TRBJ2-1
d_call: TRBD2
clone_size: many
v_call: TRBV7-2

cdr3_aa: CSARAMQETQYF
cdr3_nt: TGCAGTGCTAGAGCCATGCAAGAGACCCAGTACTTC
j_call: TRBJ2-5
d_call: .
clone_size: .
v_call: TRBV20-1

cdr3_aa: CASSGDSDTGELFF
cdr3_nt: TGTGCCAGCAGCGGGGACAGCGACACCGGGGAGCTGTTTTTT
j_call: TRBJ2-2
d_call: TRBD1
clone_size: .
v_call: TRBV7-8

cdr3_aa: CSARGPWASRTQYF
cdr3_nt: TGCAGTGCTAGAGGCCCGTGGGCTAGTAGGACCCAGTACTTC
j_call: TRBJ2-5
d_call: .
clone_size: .
v_call: TRBV20-1

cdr3_aa: CASSPVRSTQYF
cdr3_nt: TGTGCCAGCAGTCCGGTTCGGTCCACCCAGTACTTC
j_call: TRBJ2-5
d_call: .
clone_size: few
v_call: TRBV12-3/TRBV12-4

cdr3_aa: CASSVEGNGYTF
cdr3_nt: TGTGCCAGCAGCGTAGAAGGGAACGGCTACACCTTC
j_call: TRBJ1-2
d_call: .
clone_size: many
v_call: TRBV9

cdr3_aa: CASSLLLGAEQYF
cdr3_nt: TGTGCCAGCAGTCTACTCCTAGGGGCCGAGCAGTACTTC
j_call: TRBJ2-7
d_call: .
clone_size: many
v_call: TRBV6-6

cdr3_aa: CASSLGPGRGPQPQHF
cdr3_nt: TGTGCCAGCAGCTTAGGTCCAGGCAGGGGGCCTCAGCCCCAGCATTTT
j_call: TRBJ1-5
d_call: TRBD1
clone_size: .
v_call: TRBV7-2

cdr3_aa: CASSPDRTDYNEQYF
cdr3_nt: TGTGCTAGCAGCCCAGACAGGACGGACTACAATGAGCAGTACTTC
j_call: TRBJ2-7
d_call: .
clone_size: .
v_call: TRBV7-7

cdr3_aa: CASSLLRGNEQYF
cdr3_nt: TGTGCCAGCAGCTTATTAAGGGGCAACGAGCAGTACTTC
j_call: TRBJ2-7
d_call: .
clone_size: few
v_call: TRBV13

cdr3_aa: CASSVWEGYEQFF
cdr3_nt: TGTGCCAGCAGCGTATGGGAGGGGTATGAGCAGTTCTTC
j_call: TRBJ2-1
d_call: TRBD2
clone_size: many
v_call: TRBV9

cdr3_aa: CATNGGALYNEQFF
cdr3_nt: TGTGCCACGAACGGGGGGGCTTTATACAATGAGCAGTTCTTC
j_call: TRBJ2-1
d_call: TRBD2
clone_size: .
v_call: TRBV6-1

cdr3_aa: CASSLQGRQGSYEQYF
cdr3_nt: TGCGCCAGCAGCTTGCAGGGGCGGCAGGGATCCTACGAGCAGTACTTC
j_call: TRBJ2-7
d_call: .
clone_size: .
v_call: TRBV5-1

cdr3_aa: CASSDSGVGELFF
cdr3_nt: TGTGCCAGCAGTGACTCGGGGGTCGGGGAGCTGTTTTTT
j_call: TRBJ2-2
d_call: .
clone_size: .
v_call: TRBV6-4

cdr3_aa: CASSVAPDTEAFF
cdr3_nt: TGTGCCAGCAGCGTAGCCCCCGACACTGAAGCTTTCTTT
j_call: TRBJ1-1
d_call: .
clone_size: few
v_call: TRBV9

cdr3_aa: CASSQTGYGEKLFF
cdr3_nt: TGTGCCAGCAGCCAAACAGGGTACGGAGAAAAACTGTTTTTT
j_call: TRBJ1-4
d_call: .
clone_size: many
v_call: TRBV12-3/TRBV12-4

cdr3_aa: CSARGAVPTSGANVLTF
cdr3_nt: TGCAGTGCTAGAGGGGCAGTCCCCACCTCTGGGGCCAACGTCCTGACTTTC
j_call: TRBJ2-6
d_call: .
clone_size: many
v_call: TRBV20-1

cdr3_aa: CASSIEAGPSYEQYF
cdr3_nt: TGTGCCAGTAGTATTGAGGCCGGACCGTCCTACGAGCAGTACTTC
j_call: TRBJ2-7
d_call: .
clone_size: .
v_call: TRBV7-6

cdr3_aa: CACSPGGSINQPQHF
cdr3_nt: TGCGCCTGCAGCCCCGGGGGATCGATTAATCAGCCCCAGCATTTT
j_call: TRBJ1-5
d_call: .
clone_size: .
v_call: TRBV5-1

cdr3_aa: CASSLSGLNGYTF
cdr3_nt: TGTGCCAGCAGCCTTAGCGGTTTGAACGGCTACACCTTC
j_call: TRBJ1-2
d_call: .
clone_size: .
v_call: TRBV6-2/TRBV6-3

cdr3_aa: CASSMDGNNQPQHF
cdr3_nt: TGTGCCAGCAGCATGGACGGCAACAATCAGCCCCAGCATTTT
j_call: TRBJ1-5
d_call: .
clone_size: .
v_call: TRBV6-6

cdr3_aa: CASSPGRGPTRLFYNEQFF
cdr3_nt: TGCGCCAGCAGCCCGGGTCGAGGGCCGACTAGACTATTCTACAATGAGCAGTTCTTC
j_call: TRBJ2-1
d_call: .
clone_size: .
v_call: TRBV5-1

cdr3_aa: CTSSRAPGLGEQYF
cdr3_nt: TGTACCAGCAGCCGGGCGCCGGGGCTCGGTGAGCAGTACTTC
j_call: TRBJ2-7
d_call: .
clone_size: once
v_call: TRBV7-8

cdr3_aa: CASSSSGSYNSPLHF
cdr3_nt: TGCGCCAGCAGCTCTTCAGGCTCCTATAATTCACCCCTCCACTTT
j_call: TRBJ1-6
d_call: .
clone_size: many
v_call: TRBV5-1

cdr3_aa: CAISERDRDNEQFF
cdr3_nt: TGTGCCATCAGTGAGCGGGACAGGGACAATGAGCAGTTCTTC
j_call: TRBJ2-1
d_call: TRBD1
clone_size: many
v_call: TRBV10-3

cdr3_aa: CASSLSGHNEQFF
cdr3_nt: TGTGCCAGCAGCTTATCCGGCCACAATGAGCAGTTCTTC
j_call: TRBJ2-1
d_call: .
clone_size: many
v_call: TRBV7-3

cdr3_aa: CASSQGRGGGHTF
cdr3_nt: TGCGCCAGCAGCCAAGGCAGGGGGGGCGGCCACACCTTC
j_call: TRBJ1-2
d_call: TRBD1
clone_size: .
v_call: TRBV4-3

cdr3_aa: CAIGGGASYNEQFF
cdr3_nt: TGTGCCATAGGGGGGGGGGCCTCCTACAATGAGCAGTTCTTC
j_call: TRBJ2-1
d_call: .
clone_size: .
v_call: TRBV6-6

cdr3_aa: CASSPVGQGGDTQYF
cdr3_nt: TGTGCCAGCAGTCCTGTAGGACAGGGAGGAGATACGCAGTATTTT
j_call: TRBJ2-3
d_call: TRBD1
clone_size: many
v_call: TRBV6-6

cdr3_aa: CASIFLRRGPLKEQYF
cdr3_nt: TGTGCCAGCATCTTTTTACGGAGGGGGCCCCTCAAGGAGCAGTACTTC
j_call: TRBJ2-7
d_call: .
clone_size: many
v_call: TRBV27

cdr3_aa: CASSEVGQGSGYTF
cdr3_nt: TGTGCCAGCAGTGAGGTGGGACAGGGGTCTGGCTACACCTTC
j_call: TRBJ1-2
d_call: TRBD1
clone_size: many
v_call: TRBV2